This T cell receptor (beta chain) was recovered during a study of T cell responses to AZD1222 COVID-19 vaccine. TCRdb's copy holds only in-frame clones and misses some; the assay was immunoSEQ multiplex PCR. The sample lists roughly 200,000 clones; roughly nine tenths were seen once. The CDR3 has 12 amino acids. CDR1 is SGDLS and CDR2 is YYNGEE in the germline V gene. V lost 0 bases and J 3 bases, leaving 3 bases between the germline ends. This clonotype was obtained from an adult who received the MenACWY meningococcal vaccine as a control. The sequencing here drew on peripheral blood, taken 28 days after the second dose of the MenACWY control vaccine. The V gene is TRBV9, the J gene TRBJ1-1; D remains ambiguous. The DNA of the CDR3 is TGTGCCAGCAGCGTAGCTGACACTGAAGCTTTCTTT. Amino acids: CASSVADTEAFF.